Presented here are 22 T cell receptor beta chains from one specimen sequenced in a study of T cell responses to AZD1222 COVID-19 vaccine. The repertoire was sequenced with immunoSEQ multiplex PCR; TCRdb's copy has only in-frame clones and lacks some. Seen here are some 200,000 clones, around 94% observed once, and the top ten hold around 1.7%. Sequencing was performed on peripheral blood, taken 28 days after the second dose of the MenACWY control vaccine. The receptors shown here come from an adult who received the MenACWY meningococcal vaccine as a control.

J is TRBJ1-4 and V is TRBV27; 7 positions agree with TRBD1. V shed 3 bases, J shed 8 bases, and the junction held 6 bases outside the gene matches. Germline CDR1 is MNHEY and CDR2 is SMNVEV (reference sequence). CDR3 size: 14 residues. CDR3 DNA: TGTGCCAGCAGTTTCGACAGGGTCGGGGAAAAACTGTTTTTT. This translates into CASSFDRVGEKLFF.

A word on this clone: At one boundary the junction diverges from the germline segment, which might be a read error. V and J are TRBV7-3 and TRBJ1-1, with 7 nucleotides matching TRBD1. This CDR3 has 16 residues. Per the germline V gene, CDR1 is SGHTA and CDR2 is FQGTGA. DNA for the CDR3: TGTGCCAGCAGCCTAACAGGGGTGATGAGGAACACTGAAGCTTTCTTT. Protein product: CASSLTGVMRNTEAFF.

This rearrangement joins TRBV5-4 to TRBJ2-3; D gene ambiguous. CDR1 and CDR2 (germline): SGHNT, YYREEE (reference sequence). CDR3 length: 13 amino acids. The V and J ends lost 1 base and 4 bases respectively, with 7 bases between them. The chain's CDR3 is CASSLSWSDTQYF. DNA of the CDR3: TGTGCCAGCAGCTTGTCCTGGTCAGATACGCAGTATTTT.

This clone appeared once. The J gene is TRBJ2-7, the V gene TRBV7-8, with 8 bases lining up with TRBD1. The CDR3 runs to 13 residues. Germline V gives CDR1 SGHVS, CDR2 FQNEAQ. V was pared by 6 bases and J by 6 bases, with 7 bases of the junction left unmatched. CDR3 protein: CASSPRQGLEQYF. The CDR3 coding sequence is TGTGCCAGCAGTCCTAGACAGGGGCTCGAGCAGTACTTC.

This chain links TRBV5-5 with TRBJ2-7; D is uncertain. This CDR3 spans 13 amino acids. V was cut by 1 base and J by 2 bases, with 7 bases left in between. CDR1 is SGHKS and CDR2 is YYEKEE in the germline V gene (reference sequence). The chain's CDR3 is CASSLTLAYEQYF. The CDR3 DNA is TGTGCCAGCAGCTTGACGCTAGCCTACGAGCAGTACTTC.

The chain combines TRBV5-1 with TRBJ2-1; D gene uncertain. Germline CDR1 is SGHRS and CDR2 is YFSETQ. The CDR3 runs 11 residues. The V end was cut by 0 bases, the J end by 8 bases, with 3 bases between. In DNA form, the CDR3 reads TGCGCCAGCAGCTTGGTTGATGAGCAGTTCTTC. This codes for CASSLVDEQFF.

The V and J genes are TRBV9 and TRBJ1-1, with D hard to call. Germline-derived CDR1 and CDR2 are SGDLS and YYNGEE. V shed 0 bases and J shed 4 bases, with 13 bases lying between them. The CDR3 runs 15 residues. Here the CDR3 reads CASSVGVGEATEAFF. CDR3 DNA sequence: TGTGCCAGCAGCGTAGGTGTGGGTGAGGCCACTGAAGCTTTCTTT.

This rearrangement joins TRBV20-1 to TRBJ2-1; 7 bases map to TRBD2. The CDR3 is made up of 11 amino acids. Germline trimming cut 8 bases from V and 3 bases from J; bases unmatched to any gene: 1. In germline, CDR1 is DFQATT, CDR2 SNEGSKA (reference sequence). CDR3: CSSGDYNEQFF. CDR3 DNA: TGCAGTAGCGGGGACTACAATGAGCAGTTCTTC.

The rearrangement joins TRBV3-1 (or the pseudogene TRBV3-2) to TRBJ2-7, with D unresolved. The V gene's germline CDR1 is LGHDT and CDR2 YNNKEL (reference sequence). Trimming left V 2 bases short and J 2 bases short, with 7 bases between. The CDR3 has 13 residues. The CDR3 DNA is TGTGCCAGCAGCCAACGGTCTCCCTACGAGCAGTACTTC. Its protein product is CASSQRSPYEQYF.

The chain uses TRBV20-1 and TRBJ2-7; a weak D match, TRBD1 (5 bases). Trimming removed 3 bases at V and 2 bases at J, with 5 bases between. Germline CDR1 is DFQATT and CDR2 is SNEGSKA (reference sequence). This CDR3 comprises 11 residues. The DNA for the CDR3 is TGCAGTGCTAGGACAGCCTACGAGCAGTACTTC. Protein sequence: CSARTAYEQYF.

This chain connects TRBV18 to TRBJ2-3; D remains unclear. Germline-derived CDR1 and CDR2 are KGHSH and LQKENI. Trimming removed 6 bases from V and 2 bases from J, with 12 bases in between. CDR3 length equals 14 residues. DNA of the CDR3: TGTGCCAGCTCGCAGCAGGCGTACACAGATACGCAGTATTTT. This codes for CASSQQAYTDTQYF.

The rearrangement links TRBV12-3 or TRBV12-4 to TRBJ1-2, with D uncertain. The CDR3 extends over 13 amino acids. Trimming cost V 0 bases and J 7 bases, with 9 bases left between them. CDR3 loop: CASSLAGEAGYTF. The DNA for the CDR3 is TGTGCCAGCAGTTTAGCGGGCGAGGCTGGCTACACCTTC.

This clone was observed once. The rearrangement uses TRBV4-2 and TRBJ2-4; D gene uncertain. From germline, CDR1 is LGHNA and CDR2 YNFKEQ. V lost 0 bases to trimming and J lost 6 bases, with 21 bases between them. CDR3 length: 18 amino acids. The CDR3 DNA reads TGTGCCAGCAGCCAAGATTTTCCCGCGGCCTTCCGAGGAAACATTCAGTACTTC. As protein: CASSQDFPAAFRGNIQYF.

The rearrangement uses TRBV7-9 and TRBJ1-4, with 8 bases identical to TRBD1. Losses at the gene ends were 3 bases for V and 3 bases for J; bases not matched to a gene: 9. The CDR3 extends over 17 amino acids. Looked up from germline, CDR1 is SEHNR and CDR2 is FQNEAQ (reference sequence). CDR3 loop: CASSFGQGILPNEKLFF. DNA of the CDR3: TGTGCCAGCAGCTTCGGACAGGGTATTTTACCTAATGAAAAACTGTTTTTT.

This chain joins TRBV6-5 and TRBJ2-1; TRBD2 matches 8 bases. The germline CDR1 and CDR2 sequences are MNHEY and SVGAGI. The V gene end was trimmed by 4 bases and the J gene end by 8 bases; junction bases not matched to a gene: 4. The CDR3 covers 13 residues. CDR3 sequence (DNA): TGTGCCAGCAGTTCTGGGACTAGAGATGAGCAGTTCTTC. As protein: CASSSGTRDEQFF.

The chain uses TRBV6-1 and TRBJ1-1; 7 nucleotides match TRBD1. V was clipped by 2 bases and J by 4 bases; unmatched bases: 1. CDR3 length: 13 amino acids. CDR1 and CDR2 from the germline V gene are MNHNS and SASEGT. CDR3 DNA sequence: TGTGCCAGCAGTGAACCAGGGGGCACTGAAGCTTTCTTT. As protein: CASSEPGGTEAFF.

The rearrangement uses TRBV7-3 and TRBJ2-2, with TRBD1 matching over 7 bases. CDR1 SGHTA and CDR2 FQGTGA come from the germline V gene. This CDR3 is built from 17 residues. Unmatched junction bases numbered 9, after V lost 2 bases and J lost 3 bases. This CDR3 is CASSLPSTGLDTGELFF. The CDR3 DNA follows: TGTGCCAGCAGCTTACCCTCGACAGGGTTGGACACCGGGGAGCTGTTTTTT.

The CDR3 region has the DNA TGCAGCGTTGAACCGATAGATCGCTATGGCTACACCTTC. Translated: CSVEPIDRYGYTF. The chain joins TRBV29-1 to TRBJ1-2; no firm D call. The CDR3 consists of 13 residues. Trimming left V 2 bases short and J 4 bases short, with 11 bases between. Germline-derived CDR1 and CDR2 are SQVTM and ANQGSEA.

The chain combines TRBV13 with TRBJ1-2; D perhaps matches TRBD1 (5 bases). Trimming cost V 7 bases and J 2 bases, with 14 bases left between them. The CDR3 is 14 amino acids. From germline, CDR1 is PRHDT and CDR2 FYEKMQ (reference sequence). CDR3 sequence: CASTSRDGNYGYTF. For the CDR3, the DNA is TGTGCCAGCACCTCCCGGGACGGAAACTATGGCTACACCTTC.

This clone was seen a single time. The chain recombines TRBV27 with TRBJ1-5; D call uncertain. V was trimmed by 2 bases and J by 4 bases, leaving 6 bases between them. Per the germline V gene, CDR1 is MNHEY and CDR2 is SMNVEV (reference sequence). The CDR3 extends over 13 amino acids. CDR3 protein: CASSLAQNQPQHF. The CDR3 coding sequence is TGTGCCAGCAGTTTAGCCCAAAATCAGCCCCAGCATTTT.

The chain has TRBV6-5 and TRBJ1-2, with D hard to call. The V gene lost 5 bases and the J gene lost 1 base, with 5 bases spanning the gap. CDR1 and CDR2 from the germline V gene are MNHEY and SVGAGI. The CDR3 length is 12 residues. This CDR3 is CASSQLNYGYTF. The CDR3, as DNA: TGTGCCAGCAGTCAGCTTAACTATGGCTACACCTTC.

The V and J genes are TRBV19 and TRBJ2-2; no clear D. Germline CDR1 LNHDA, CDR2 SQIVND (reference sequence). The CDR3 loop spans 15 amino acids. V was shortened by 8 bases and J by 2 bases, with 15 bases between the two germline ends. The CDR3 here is CASGLGQDNTGELFF. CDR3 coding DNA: TGTGCCAGTGGTCTCGGGCAGGATAACACCGGGGAGCTGTTTTTT.